A selection of T cell receptor beta chains follows, all from one sample in a study of blood T cell repertoires in COVID-19. Profiled with immunoSEQ multiplex PCR; TCRdb holds only in-frame clones, not every one. The data show approximately 230,000 clones, with approximately 89% seen just once and 5% to 6.5% held by the top ten. The sample was peripheral blood. The receptors stem from a woman younger than 45 with COVID-19, enrolled during active disease. The CDR3 runs from the conserved cysteine through the conserved F or W. The D gene is left open where the match is weak. Expanded clones get a size class; other rows say once, few or many, or leave the size out.

d_gene,abundance,j_gene,v_gene,CDR3aa,CDR3nt
TRBD1,NA,TRBJ2-3,TRBV28,CASSFALTLQGDHGGADTQYF,TGTGCCAGCAGTTTTGCTCTAACCCTACAGGGGGACCATGGGGGCGCAGATACGCAGTATTTT
TRBD1,NA,TRBJ2-4,TRBV3-1/TRBV3-2,CASSQGDRGLAKNIQYF,TGTGCCAGCAGCCAAGGTGACAGGGGATTAGCCAAAAACATTCAGTACTTC
NA,NA,TRBJ1-1,TRBV5-6,CASSLIGNHLNTEAFF,TGTGCCAGCAGCTTGATCGGGAACCATCTGAACACTGAAGCTTTCTTT
TRBD1,NA,TRBJ1-1,TRBV5-1,CASSLEAGGTTEAFF,TGCGCCAGCAGCTTGGAGGCAGGGGGCACGACTGAAGCTTTCTTT
NA,NA,TRBJ1-1,TRBV15,CATSSDRELPEAFF,TGTGCCACCAGCAGCGACAGAGAGCTCCCTGAAGCTTTCTTT
NA,NA,TRBJ1-1,TRBV19,CASSIQAVGPREAFF,TGTGCCAGTAGTATCCAGGCGGTGGGGCCCCGTGAAGCTTTCTTT
TRBD1,once,TRBJ1-2,TRBV13,CASSTPGQGIYGYTF,TGTGCCAGCAGCACGCCGGGACAGGGGATCTATGGCTACACCTTC
TRBD2,few,TRBJ2-7,TRBV10-3,CAIGPGGALGLYEQYF,TGTGCCATCGGTCCCGGGGGGGCCTTAGGTCTCTACGAGCAGTACTTC
TRBD1,NA,TRBJ2-1,TRBV5-1,CASSPPGQGAGEQFF,TGCGCCAGCAGCCCCCCGGGACAGGGGGCGGGTGAGCAGTTCTTC
NA,few,TRBJ1-3,TRBV4-1,CASSQGVLGNTIYF,TGCGCCAGCAGCCAAGGAGTGTTAGGAAACACCATATATTTT
TRBD1,NA,TRBJ2-1,TRBV12-5,CASGYGQGAYNEQFF,TGTGCTAGTGGCTATGGACAGGGGGCTTACAATGAGCAGTTCTTC
TRBD2,NA,TRBJ2-3,TRBV24-1,CATSDPIPSGGSTDTQYF,TGTGCCACCAGTGATCCGATCCCTAGCGGGGGCAGCACAGATACGCAGTATTTT
NA,NA,TRBJ2-3,TRBV11-2,CASSLLGGTSTDTQYF,TGTGCCAGCAGCTTACTAGGCGGTACTAGCACAGATACGCAGTATTTT
NA,NA,TRBJ1-1,TRBV21-1,CASSRVRGEAFF,TGTGCCAGCAGCCGGGTCAGGGGTGAAGCTTTCTTT
TRBD2,NA,TRBJ2-6,TRBV5-4,CASSSGLATSGANVLTF,TGTGCCAGCAGCTCGGGACTAGCGACCTCTGGGGCCAACGTCCTGACTTTC
NA,NA,TRBJ2-1,TRBV5-1,CASISWRDYEQFF,TGCGCCAGCATCTCCTGGCGGGACTATGAGCAGTTCTTC
NA,NA,TRBJ2-7,TRBV12-5,CASALEGASYYEQYF,TGTGCTAGTGCCCTGGAGGGGGCATCTTACTACGAGCAGTACTTC
NA,NA,TRBJ2-6,TRBV7-9,CASSPLGGQVGSGANVLTF,TGTGCCAGCAGCCCCCTCGGGGGTCAAGTAGGCTCTGGGGCCAACGTCCTGACTTTC
NA,NA,TRBJ2-2,TRBV7-2,CASGQDSYTGELFF,TGTGCCAGCGGTCAGGACAGTTACACCGGGGAGCTGTTTTTT
TRBD2,NA,TRBJ2-1,TRBV19,CASRVSGGAAYNEQFF,TGTGCCAGTAGGGTTAGCGGGGGGGCAGCCTACAATGAGCAGTTCTTC
TRBD1,few,TRBJ1-1,TRBV4-2,CASSHPGTGNTEAFF,TGTGCCAGCAGCCACCCCGGGACAGGGAACACTGAAGCTTTCTTT
NA,once,TRBJ2-2,TRBV5-1,CASSLESRDTGELFF,TGCGCCAGCAGCTTGGAGAGCAGGGACACCGGGGAGCTGTTTTTT
TRBD2,NA,TRBJ2-5,TRBV2,CASLGLAGIFETQYF,TGTGCCAGCCTAGGTCTAGCGGGAATTTTTGAGACCCAGTACTTC
TRBD1,NA,TRBJ1-1,TRBV30,CAWRMTGGILGGAFF,TGTGCCTGGAGGATGACAGGGGGCATACTCGGGGGAGCTTTCTTT
TRBD1,NA,TRBJ2-2,TRBV6-5,CASRRQGARTGELFF,TGTGCCAGCAGGCGACAGGGGGCGCGTACCGGGGAGCTGTTTTTT
NA,NA,TRBJ2-1,TRBV6-6,CASSYPPTGEQFF,TGTGCCAGCAGTTACCCTCCCACCGGTGAGCAGTTCTTC
NA,NA,TRBJ2-1,TRBV7-9,CASSPPATANNEQFF,TGTGCCAGCAGCCCCCCTGCGACAGCAAACAATGAGCAGTTCTTC
TRBD1,NA,TRBJ2-6,TRBV6-1,CASSERGQTGANVLTF,TGTGCCAGCAGTGAAAGGGGGCAGACTGGGGCCAACGTCCTGACTTTC
TRBD1,NA,TRBJ2-7,TRBV28,CASSLEGGKNEQYF,TGTGCCAGCAGTTTAGAAGGGGGCAAAAACGAGCAGTACTTC
NA,NA,TRBJ2-2,TRBV2,CASSDIRNTGELFF,TGTGCCAGCAGTGATATCAGGAACACCGGGGAGCTGTTTTTT
NA,NA,TRBJ1-2,TRBV11-2,CASTPWLDSSGSGYTF,TGTGCCAGCACCCCTTGGCTTGACAGTTCGGGTTCTGGCTACACCTTC
TRBD1,NA,TRBJ1-2,TRBV4-1,CASSRGTGTVDGYTF,TGCGCCAGCAGCCGCGGAACCGGGACAGTAGATGGCTACACCTTC
NA,NA,TRBJ1-1,TRBV5-6,CASSLVGGIFEAFF,TGTGCCAGCAGCTTGGTGGGGGGTATCTTTGAAGCTTTCTTT
TRBD2,NA,TRBJ2-3,TRBV5-1,CASSLISGRNYGNTDTQYF,TGCGCCAGCAGCTTGATTAGCGGGAGAAATTATGGTAACACAGATACGCAGTATTTT
TRBD1,NA,TRBJ1-5,TRBV10-2,CASSAGGQPQHF,TGCGCCAGCAGTGCAGGGGGACAGCCCCAGCATTTT
TRBD2,NA,TRBJ2-5,TRBV11-3,CASSATVVRLADQETQYF,TGTGCCAGCAGCGCAACGGTCGTGAGGCTAGCGGACCAAGAGACCCAGTACTTC
NA,NA,TRBJ1-1,TRBV5-1,CASSLGQFTEAFF,TGCGCCAGCAGCTTGGGGCAGTTCACTGAAGCTTTCTTT
NA,few,TRBJ1-3,TRBV7-2,CASSFTENPGNTIYF,TGTGCCAGCAGCTTCACAGAAAATCCTGGAAACACCATATATTTT
TRBD1,NA,TRBJ1-3,TRBV29-1,CSVVQGGSGNTIYF,TGCAGCGTCGTACAGGGGGGCTCTGGAAACACCATATATTTT
TRBD1,NA,TRBJ1-1,TRBV20-1,CSASRDRDTEAFF,TGCAGTGCTAGTAGGGACAGGGACACTGAAGCTTTCTTT
TRBD1,NA,TRBJ1-5,TRBV9,CASSPRGGTGPEPQHF,TGTGCCAGCAGCCCCCGAGGCGGGACAGGGCCCGAGCCCCAGCATTTT
TRBD1,few,TRBJ2-7,TRBV6-2/TRBV6-3,CASSASTGYEQYF,TGTGCCAGCAGTGCCTCGACAGGGTACGAGCAGTACTTC
NA,NA,TRBJ1-2,TRBV28,CASLPSGRSYGYTF,TGTGCCAGCCTCCCCAGTGGCAGGTCCTATGGCTACACCTTC
NA,NA,TRBJ1-6,TRBV5-1,CASSLDQPGTYNSPLHF,TGCGCCAGCAGCTTGGATCAGCCAGGGACTTATAATTCACCCCTCCACTTT
NA,NA,TRBJ2-2,TRBV3-1/TRBV3-2,CASSRSYMLRQKELNTGELFF,TGTGCCAGCAGCCGGTCGTACATGTTGAGACAGAAAGAGTTGAACACCGGGGAGCTGTTTTTT
NA,NA,TRBJ2-3,TRBV2,CASSQTEDTQYF,TGTGCCAGCAGCCAAACAGAAGATACGCAGTATTTT
NA,NA,TRBJ2-1,TRBV6-2/TRBV6-3,CASSYSRTVYNEQFF,TGTGCCAGCAGTTACTCAAGGACAGTTTACAATGAGCAGTTCTTC
TRBD1,NA,TRBJ1-1,TRBV5-1,CASSWGTGAAEAFF,TGCGCCAGCAGCTGGGGGACAGGGGCGGCTGAAGCTTTCTTT